This T cell receptor beta chain was sequenced in a study of sequential checkpoint blockade in melanoma. TCRdb keeps only in-frame clones here, not all; method: immunoSEQ multiplex PCR. This sample has 6,500 to 8,500 clones, with around 60% found just once. Trimming cost V 6 bases and J 2 bases; bases outside gene matches: 7. The CDR3 is 14 amino acids. In germline, CDR1 is SNHLY, CDR2 FYNNEI. Treatment denoted: randomized to nivolumab then ipilimumab (arm A) or the reverse (arm B). Material: CD8+ T cells sorted from blood (inferred from file names), obtained from a patient given nivolumab and ipilimumab in sequence. This TCR was recovered from a human donor with melanoma. The chain joins TRBV2 to TRBJ2-7; TRBD1 matches 7 bases. The chain's CDR3 is CASRARTGTYEQYF. CDR3 sequence (DNA): TGTGCCAGCAGAGCCAGGACAGGCACCTACGAGCAGTACTTC. The complete variable domain, with remaining parts taken from reference TRBV2 and TRBJ2-7, reads EPEVTQTPSHQVTQMGQEVILRCVPISNHLYFYWYRQILGQKVEFLVSFYNNEISEKSEIFDDQFSVERPDGSNFTLKIRSTKLEDSAMYFCASRARTGTYEQYFGPGTRLTVT.